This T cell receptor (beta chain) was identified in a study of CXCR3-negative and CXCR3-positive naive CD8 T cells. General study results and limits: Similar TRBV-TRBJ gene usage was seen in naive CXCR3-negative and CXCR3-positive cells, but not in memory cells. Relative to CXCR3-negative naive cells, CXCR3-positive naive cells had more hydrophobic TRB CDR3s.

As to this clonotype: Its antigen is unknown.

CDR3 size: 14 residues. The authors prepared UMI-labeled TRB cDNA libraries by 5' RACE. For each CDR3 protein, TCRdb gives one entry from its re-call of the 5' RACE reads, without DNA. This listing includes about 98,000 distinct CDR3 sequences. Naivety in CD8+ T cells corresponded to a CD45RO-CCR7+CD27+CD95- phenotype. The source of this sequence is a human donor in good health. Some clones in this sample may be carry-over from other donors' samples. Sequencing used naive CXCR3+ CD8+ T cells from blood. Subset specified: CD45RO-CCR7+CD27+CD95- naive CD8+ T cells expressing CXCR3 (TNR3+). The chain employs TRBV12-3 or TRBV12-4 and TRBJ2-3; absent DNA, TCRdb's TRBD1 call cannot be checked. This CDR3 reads CASSLWRGLDTQYF.